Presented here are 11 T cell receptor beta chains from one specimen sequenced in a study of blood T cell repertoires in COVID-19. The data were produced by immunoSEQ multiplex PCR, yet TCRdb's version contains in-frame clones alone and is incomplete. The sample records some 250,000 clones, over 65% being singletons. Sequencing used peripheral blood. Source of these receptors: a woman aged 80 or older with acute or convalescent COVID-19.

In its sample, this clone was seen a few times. The CDR3 nucleotides read TGTGCCAGCAGCTTGACTGTGGGGCAAGTTGGGCCTGGTACTAATGAAAAACTGTTTTTT. Translation: CASSLTVGQVGPGTNEKLFF. The chain has TRBV5-4 and TRBJ1-4, with D possibly matching TRBD1 (5 bases). Germline CDR1 reads SGHNT; CDR2 reads YYREEE (reference sequence). This CDR3 region has 20 residues. V lost 1 base and J lost 2, with 24 bases in between.

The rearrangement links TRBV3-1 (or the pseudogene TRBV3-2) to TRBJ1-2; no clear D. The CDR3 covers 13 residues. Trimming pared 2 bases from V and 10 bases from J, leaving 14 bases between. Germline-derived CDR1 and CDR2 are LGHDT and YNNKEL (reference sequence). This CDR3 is CASSQLPDYLYTF. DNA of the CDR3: TGTGCCAGCAGCCAACTTCCTGACTATCTCTACACCTTC.

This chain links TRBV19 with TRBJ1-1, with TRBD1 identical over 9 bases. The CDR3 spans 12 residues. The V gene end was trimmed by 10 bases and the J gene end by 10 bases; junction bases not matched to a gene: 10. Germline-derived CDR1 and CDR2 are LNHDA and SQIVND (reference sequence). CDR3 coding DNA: TGTGCCACTACACAGGGGGCGGTTGCAGCTTTCTTT. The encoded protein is CATTQGAVAAFF.

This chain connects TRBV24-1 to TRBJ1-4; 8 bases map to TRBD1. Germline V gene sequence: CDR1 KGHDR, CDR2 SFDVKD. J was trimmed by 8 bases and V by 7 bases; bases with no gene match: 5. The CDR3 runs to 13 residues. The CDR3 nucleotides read TGTGCCACCAGGGGACAGGTGCGCGAAAAACTGTTTTTT. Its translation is CATRGQVREKLFF.

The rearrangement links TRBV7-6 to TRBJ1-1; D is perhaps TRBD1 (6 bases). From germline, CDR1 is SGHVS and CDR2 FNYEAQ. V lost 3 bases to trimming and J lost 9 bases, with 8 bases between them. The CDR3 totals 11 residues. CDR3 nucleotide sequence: TGTGCCAGCAGCTTGGACAGACAAGCTTTCTTT. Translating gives CASSLDRQAFF.

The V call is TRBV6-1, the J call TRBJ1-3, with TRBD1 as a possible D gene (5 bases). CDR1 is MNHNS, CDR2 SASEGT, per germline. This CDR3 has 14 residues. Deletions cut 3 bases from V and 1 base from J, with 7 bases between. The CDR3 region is CASSEGGSGNTIYF. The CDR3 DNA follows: TGTGCCAGCAGTGAGGGGGGGTCTGGAAACACCATATATTTT.

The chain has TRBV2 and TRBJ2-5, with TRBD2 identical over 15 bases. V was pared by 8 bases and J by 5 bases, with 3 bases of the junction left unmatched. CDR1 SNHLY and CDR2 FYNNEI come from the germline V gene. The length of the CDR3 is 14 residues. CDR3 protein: CASGLAGGSETQYF. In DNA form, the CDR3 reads TGTGCCAGCGGACTAGCGGGGGGGTCGGAGACCCAGTACTTC.

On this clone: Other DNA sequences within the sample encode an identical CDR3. The CDR3 DNA reads TGTGCCAGCAGTGATCGGGGTAGAGAGACCCAGTACTTC. The encoded protein is CASSDRGRETQYF. This chain links TRBV2 with TRBJ2-5; D may be TRBD2 (5 bases). V lost 3 bases and J lost 4, with 9 bases in between. CDR1 is SNHLY, CDR2 FYNNEI, per germline. This CDR3 has 13 residues.

The CDR3 region has the DNA TGTGCCAGCAGTCAAGGACTAGCGGGAGGTTACGAGCAGTACTTC. This gives the protein CASSQGLAGGYEQYF. The V gene is TRBV6-2 or TRBV6-3, the J gene TRBJ2-7; 14 positions match TRBD2. The V gene's germline CDR1 is MNHEY and CDR2 SVGEGT. Unmatched junction bases numbered 4, after V lost 5 bases and J lost 4 bases. The CDR3 runs 15 residues.

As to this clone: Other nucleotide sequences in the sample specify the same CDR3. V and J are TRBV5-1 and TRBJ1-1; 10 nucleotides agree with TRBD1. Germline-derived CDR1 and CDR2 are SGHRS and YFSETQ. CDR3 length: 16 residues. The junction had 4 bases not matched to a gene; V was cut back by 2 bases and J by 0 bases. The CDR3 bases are TGCGCCAGCAGCTTAGGACAGGGGGGGATGAACACTGAAGCTTTCTTT. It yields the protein CASSLGQGGMNTEAFF. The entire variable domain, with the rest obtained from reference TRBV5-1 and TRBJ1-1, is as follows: KAGVTQTPRYLIKTRGQQVTLSCSPISGHRSVSWYQQTPGQGLQFLFEYFSETQRNKGNFPGRFSGRQFSNSRSEMNVSTLELGDSALYLCASSLGQGGMNTEAFFGQGTRLTVV.

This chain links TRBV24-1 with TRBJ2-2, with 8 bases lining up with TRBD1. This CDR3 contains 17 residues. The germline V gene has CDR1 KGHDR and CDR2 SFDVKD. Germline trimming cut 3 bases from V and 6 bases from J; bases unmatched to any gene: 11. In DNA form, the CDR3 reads TGTGCCACCAGTGATCCCCAGGGGGCCAGGGGGGCCGGGGAGCTGTTTTTT. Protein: CATSDPQGARGAGELFF.